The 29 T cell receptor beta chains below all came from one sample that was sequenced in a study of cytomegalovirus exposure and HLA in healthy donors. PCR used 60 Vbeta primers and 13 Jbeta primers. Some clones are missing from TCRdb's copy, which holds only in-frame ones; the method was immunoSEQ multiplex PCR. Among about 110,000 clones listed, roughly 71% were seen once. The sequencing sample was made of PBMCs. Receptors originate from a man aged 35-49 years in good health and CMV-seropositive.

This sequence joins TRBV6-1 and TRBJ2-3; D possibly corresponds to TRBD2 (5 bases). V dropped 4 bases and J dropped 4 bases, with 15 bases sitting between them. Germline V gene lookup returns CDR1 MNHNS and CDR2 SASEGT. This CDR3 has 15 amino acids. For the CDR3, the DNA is TGTGCCAGCAGTGCGTTTGAAATAGCGTCAGATACGCAGTATTTT. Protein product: CASSAFEIASDTQYF.

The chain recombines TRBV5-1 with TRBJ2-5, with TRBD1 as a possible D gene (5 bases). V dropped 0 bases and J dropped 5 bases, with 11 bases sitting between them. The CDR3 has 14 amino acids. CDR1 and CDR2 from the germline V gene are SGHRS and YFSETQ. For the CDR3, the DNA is TGCGCCAGCAGCTTGGGCAGGGCGGAGGAGACCCAGTACTTC. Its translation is CASSLGRAEETQYF.

CDR3 amino acids: CASSLGPGTGEAGELFF. CDR3 coding DNA: TGCGCCAGCAGCTTGGGTCCAGGAACGGGAGAAGCTGGGGAGCTGTTTTTT. This chain connects TRBV5-1 to TRBJ2-2; perhaps TRBD2 as D (6 bases). Germline V gene sequence: CDR1 SGHRS, CDR2 YFSETQ. CDR3 length: 17 residues. The V and J ends lost 0 bases and 8 bases respectively, with 20 bases between them. The variable domain in full, completed from reference TRBV5-1 and TRBJ2-2, reads KAGVTQTPRYLIKTRGQQVTLSCSPISGHRSVSWYQQTPGQGLQFLFEYFSETQRNKGNFPGRFSGRQFSNSRSEMNVSTLELGDSALYLCASSLGPGTGEAGELFFGEGSRLTVL.

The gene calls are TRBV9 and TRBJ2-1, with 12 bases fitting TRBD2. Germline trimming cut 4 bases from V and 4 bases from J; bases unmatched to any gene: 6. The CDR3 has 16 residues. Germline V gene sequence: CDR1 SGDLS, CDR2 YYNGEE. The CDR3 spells CASSSLAGGPYNEQFF. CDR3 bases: TGTGCCAGCAGCTCACTAGCGGGAGGCCCTTACAATGAGCAGTTCTTC. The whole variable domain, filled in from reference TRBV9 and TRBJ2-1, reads DSGVTQTPKHLITATGQRVTLRCSPRSGDLSVYWYQQSLDQGLQFLIQYYNGEERAKGNILERFSAQQFPDLHSELNLSSLELGDSALYFCASSSLAGGPYNEQFFGPGTRLTVL.

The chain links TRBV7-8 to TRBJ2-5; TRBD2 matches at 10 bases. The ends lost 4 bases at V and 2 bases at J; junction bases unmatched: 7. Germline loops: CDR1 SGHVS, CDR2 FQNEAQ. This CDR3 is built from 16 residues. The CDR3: CASSSRRTSGQETQYF. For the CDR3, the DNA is TGTGCCAGCAGCTCCCGAAGGACTAGCGGACAAGAGACCCAGTACTTC.

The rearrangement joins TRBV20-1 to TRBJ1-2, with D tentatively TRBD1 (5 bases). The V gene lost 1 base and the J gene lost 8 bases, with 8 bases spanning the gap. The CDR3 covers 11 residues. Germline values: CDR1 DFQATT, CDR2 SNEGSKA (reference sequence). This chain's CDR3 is CSARVGGGYTF. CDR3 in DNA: TGCAGTGCTAGAGTGGGGGGAGGCTACACCTTC.

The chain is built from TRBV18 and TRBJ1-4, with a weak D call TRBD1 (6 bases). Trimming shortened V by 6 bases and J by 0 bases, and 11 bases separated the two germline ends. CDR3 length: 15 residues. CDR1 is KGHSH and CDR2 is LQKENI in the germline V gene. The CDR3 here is CASSLRTATNEKLFF. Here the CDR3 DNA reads TGTGCCAGCTCGCTACGGACAGCAACTAATGAAAAACTGTTTTTT.

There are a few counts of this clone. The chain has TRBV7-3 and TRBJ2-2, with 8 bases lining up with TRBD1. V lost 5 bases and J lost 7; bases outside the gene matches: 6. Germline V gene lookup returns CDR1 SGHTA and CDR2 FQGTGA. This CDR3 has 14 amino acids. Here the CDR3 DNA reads TGTGCCAGCAGCCCGGGACAGGCGGGCGGGGAGCTGTTTTTT. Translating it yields CASSPGQAGGELFF.

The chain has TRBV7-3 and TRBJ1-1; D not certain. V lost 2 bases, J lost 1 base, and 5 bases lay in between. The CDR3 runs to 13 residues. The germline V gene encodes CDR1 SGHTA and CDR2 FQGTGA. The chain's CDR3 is CASSLDTNTEAFF. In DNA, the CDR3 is TGTGCCAGCAGCTTAGACACGAACACTGAAGCTTTCTTT.

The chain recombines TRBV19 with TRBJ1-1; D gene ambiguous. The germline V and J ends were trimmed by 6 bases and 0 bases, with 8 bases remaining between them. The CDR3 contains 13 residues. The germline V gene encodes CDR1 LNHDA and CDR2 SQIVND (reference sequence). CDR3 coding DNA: TGTGCCAGTAGCACAGCTTTGAACACTGAAGCTTTCTTT. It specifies CASSTALNTEAFF.

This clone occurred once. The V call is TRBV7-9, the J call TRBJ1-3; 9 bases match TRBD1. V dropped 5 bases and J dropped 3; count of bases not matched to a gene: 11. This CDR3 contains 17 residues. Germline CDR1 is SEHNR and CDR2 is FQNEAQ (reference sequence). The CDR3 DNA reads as TGTGCCAGCAGCCCCTATCAATTGGACAGGGGTGGAAACACCATATATTTT. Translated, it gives CASSPYQLDRGGNTIYF.

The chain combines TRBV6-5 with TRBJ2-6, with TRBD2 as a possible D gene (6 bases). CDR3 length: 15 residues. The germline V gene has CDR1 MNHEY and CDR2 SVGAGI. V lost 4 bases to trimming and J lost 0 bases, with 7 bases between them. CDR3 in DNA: TGTGCCAGCAGTTCGGGGGACTCTGGGGCCAACGTCCTGACTTTC. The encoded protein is CASSSGDSGANVLTF.

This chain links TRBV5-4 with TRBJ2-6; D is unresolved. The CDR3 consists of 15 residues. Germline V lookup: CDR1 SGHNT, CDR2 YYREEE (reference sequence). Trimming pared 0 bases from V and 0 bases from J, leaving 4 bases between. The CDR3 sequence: CASSLGASGANVLTF. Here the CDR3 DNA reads TGTGCCAGCAGCTTGGGGGCCTCTGGGGCCAACGTCCTGACTTTC.

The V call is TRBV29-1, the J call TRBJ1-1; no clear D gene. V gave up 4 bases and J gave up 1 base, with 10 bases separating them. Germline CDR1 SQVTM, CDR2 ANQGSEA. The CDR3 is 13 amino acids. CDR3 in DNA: TGCAGCGTTGGGGAGGGCACGAACACTGAAGCTTTCTTT. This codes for CSVGEGTNTEAFF.

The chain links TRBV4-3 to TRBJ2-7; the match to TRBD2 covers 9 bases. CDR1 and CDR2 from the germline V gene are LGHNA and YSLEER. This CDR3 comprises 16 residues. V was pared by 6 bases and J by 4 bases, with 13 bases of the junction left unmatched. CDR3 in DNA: TGCGCCAGCAGTCGCACTGCCGGGACTAGCTCTTACGAGCAGTACTTC. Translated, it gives CASSRTAGTSSYEQYF.

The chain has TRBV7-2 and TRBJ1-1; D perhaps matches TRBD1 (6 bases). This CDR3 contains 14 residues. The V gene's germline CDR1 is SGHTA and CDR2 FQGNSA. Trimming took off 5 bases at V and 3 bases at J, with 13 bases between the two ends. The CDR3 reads CASSERRTDTEAFF. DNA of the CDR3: TGTGCCAGCAGCGAAAGAAGGACAGACACTGAAGCTTTCTTT.

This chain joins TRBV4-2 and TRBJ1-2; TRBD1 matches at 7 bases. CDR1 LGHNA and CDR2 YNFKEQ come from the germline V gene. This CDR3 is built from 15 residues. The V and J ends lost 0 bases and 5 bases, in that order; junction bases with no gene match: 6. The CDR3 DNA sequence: TGTGCCAGCAGCCAAGAGGCCAGGGGGGTGTATGGCTACACCTTC. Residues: CASSQEARGVYGYTF.

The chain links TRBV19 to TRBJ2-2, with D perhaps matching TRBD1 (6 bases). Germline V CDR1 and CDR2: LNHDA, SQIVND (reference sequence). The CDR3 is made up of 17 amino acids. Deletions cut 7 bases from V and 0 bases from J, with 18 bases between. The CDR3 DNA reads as TGTGCCAGTAAAGGGCAGGGGACCTTCGCGAACACCGGGGAGCTGTTTTTT. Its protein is CASKGQGTFANTGELFF.

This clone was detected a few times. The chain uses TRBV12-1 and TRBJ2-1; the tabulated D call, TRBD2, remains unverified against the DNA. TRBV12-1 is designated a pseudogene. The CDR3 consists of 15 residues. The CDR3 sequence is CASSQTSGISDEQFF. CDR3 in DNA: TGTGCCAGCAGTCAAACTAGCGGGATATCTGATGAGCAGTTCTTC.

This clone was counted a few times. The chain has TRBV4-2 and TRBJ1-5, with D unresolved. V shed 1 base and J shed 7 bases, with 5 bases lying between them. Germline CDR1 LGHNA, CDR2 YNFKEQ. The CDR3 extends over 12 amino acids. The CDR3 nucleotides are TGTGCCAGCAGCCAAGGCGAGCAGCCCCAGCATTTT. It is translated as CASSQGEQPQHF.

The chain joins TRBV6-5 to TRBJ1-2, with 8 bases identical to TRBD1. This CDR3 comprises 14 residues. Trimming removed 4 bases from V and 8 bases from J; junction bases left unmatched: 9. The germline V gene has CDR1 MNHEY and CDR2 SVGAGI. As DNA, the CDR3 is TGTGCCAGCAGTTCACTCCAGGGGGCGGAGGGCTACACCTTC. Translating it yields CASSSLQGAEGYTF.

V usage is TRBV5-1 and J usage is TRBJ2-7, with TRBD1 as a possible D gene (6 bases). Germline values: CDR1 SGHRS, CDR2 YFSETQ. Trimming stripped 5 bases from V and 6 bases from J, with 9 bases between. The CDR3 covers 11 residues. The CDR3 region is CASRGALEQYF. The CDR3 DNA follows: TGCGCCAGCAGGGGGGCTCTCGAGCAGTACTTC.

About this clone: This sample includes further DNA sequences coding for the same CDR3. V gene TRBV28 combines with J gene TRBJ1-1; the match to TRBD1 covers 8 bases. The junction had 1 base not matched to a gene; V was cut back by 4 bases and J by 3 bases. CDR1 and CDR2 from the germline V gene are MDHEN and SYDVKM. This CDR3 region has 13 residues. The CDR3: CASSSTGDTEAFF. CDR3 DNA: TGTGCCAGCAGTTCGACAGGGGACACTGAAGCTTTCTTT. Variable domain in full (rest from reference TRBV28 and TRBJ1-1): DVKVTQSSRYLVKRTGEKVFLECVQDMDHENMFWYRQDPGLGLRLIYFSYDVKMKEKGDIPEGYSVSREKKERFSLILESASTNQTSMYLCASSSTGDTEAFFGQGTRLTVV.

CDR3: CASSLTGSGNTIYF. The CDR3 coding sequence is TGTGCCAGCAGTTTAACAGGGTCTGGAAACACCATATATTTT. The rearrangement joins TRBV6-5 to TRBJ1-3; D is perhaps TRBD1 (6 bases). Trimming took off 4 bases at V and 1 base at J, with 8 bases between the two ends. The CDR3 sequence is 14 residues long. The germline CDR1 and CDR2 sequences are MNHEY and SVGAGI.

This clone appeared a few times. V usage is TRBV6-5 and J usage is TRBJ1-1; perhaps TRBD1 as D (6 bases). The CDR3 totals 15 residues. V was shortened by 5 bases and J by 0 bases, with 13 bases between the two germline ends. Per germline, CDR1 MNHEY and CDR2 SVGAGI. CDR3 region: CASSRPGHMNTEAFF. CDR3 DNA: TGTGCCAGCAGTCGCCCGGGACACATGAACACTGAAGCTTTCTTT.

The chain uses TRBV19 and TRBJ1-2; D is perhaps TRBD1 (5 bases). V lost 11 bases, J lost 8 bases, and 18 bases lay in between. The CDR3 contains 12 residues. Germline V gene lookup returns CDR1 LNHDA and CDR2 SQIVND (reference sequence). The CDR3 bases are TGTGCCGGCGAGACAGAGGCGCAGGGCTACACCTTC. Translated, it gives CAGETEAQGYTF.

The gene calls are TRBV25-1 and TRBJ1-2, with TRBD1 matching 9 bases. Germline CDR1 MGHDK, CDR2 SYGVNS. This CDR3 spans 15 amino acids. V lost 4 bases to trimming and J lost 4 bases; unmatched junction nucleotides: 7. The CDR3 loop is CASSVGQGKTYGYTF. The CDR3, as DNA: TGTGCCAGCAGTGTGGGACAGGGTAAGACCTATGGCTACACCTTC.

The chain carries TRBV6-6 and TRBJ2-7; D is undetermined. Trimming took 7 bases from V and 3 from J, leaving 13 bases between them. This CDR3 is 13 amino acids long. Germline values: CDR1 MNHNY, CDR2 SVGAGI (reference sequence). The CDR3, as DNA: TGTGCCAGCAACATAGCTTCTAGCTACGAGCAGTACTTC. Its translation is CASNIASSYEQYF.

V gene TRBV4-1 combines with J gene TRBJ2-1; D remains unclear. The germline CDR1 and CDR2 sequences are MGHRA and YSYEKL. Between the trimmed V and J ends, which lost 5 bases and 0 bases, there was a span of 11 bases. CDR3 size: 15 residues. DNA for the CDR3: TGCGCCAGCAGCAAGACTCTTAGCTCCTACAATGAGCAGTTCTTC. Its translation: CASSKTLSSYNEQFF.